The 15 T cell receptor beta chains in this list originate from one sample, sequenced in a study of graft-versus-host responses after intestinal transplantation. Assay used: immunoSEQ multiplex PCR; TCRdb lists only in-frame clones, some missing. The top ten clones hold 7.6% of a sample with over 65,000 clones, less than 95% of them seen once. The antigens these receptors bind are not known. The sample consisted of unstimulated CD8+ T cells sorted from spleen or lymph node cells, taken before transplant. The receptors shown here come from a human donor who was the organ donor for an intestinal transplant.

The chain carries TRBV28 and TRBJ1-6, with 7 bases identical to TRBD1. V lost 10 bases and J lost 6; bases outside the gene matches: 9. Germline CDR1 reads MDHEN; CDR2 reads SYDVKM. This CDR3 region has 14 residues. The CDR3 bases are TGTGCCACTTCACCGGGACAGATTAATTCACCCCTCCACTTT. Translated: CATSPGQINSPLHF.

This sequence joins TRBV4-1 and TRBJ2-5, with 8 bases lining up with TRBD2. The length of the CDR3 is 15 residues. The trim removed 2 bases at V and 5 bases at J, leaving 7 bases unmatched. In germline, CDR1 is MGHRA, CDR2 YSYEKL. CDR3 nucleotide sequence: TGCGCCAGCAGCCAATATCTGGCGGGGGGCGAGACCCAGTACTTC. Protein sequence: CASSQYLAGGETQYF.

The V and J genes are TRBV18 and TRBJ1-1, with no clear D. The CDR3 sequence is 13 residues long. Germline CDR1 and CDR2: KGHSH and LQKENI. Deletions cut 3 bases from V and 11 bases from J, with 16 bases between. CDR3: CASSPPGTTGAFF. CDR3 sequence (DNA): TGTGCCAGCTCACCGCCAGGAACAACGGGGGCTTTCTTT.

The V gene is TRBV19, the J gene TRBJ1-1; weak D call: TRBD1 (6 bases). Germline values: CDR1 LNHDA, CDR2 SQIVND (reference sequence). Trimming stripped 5 bases from V and 5 bases from J, with 12 bases between. The CDR3 spans 13 residues. The CDR3 bases are TGTGCCAGTAGTTTCGGGACAATTACTGAAGCTTTCTTT. Translating gives CASSFGTITEAFF.

This chain uses TRBV19 with TRBJ1-2, with 7 bases lining up with TRBD1. Germline V CDR1 and CDR2: LNHDA, SQIVND (reference sequence). The CDR3 runs 15 residues. After removal of 6 bases from V and 3 bases from J, the junction contained 10 bases not matched to a gene. CDR3 in amino acids: CASSNRQGADYGYTF. In DNA form, the CDR3 reads TGTGCCAGTAGCAACCGACAGGGCGCCGACTATGGCTACACCTTC.

This chain joins TRBV6-5 and TRBJ2-2; 8 positions agree with TRBD2. The CDR3 consists of 16 residues. V lost 0 bases, J lost 1 base, and 1 base stayed unmatched. Germline values: CDR1 MNHEY, CDR2 SVGAGI. For the CDR3, the DNA is TGTGCCAGCAGTTACTCGGGACTAGGGAACACCGGGGAGCTGTTTTTT. It translates to CASSYSGLGNTGELFF.

The CDR3 is CAISMTQDRDPNYGYTF. DNA of the CDR3: TGTGCCATCAGCATGACCCAAGACAGGGACCCTAACTATGGCTACACCTTC. This sequence joins TRBV10-3 and TRBJ1-2; TRBD1 matches 7 bases. The CDR3 runs to 17 residues. V gave up 6 bases and J gave up 0 bases; unmatched junction bases: 13. From germline, CDR1 is ENHRY and CDR2 SYGVKD.

The chain recombines TRBV5-1 with TRBJ2-5; D not certain. The J call may not be correct, given that the DNA end is closer to TRBJ2-7. CDR3 length: 13 residues. Germline CDR1 SGHRS, CDR2 YFSETQ. The DNA of the CDR3 is TGCGCCAGCAGCTTGTCGCCCGGTTACGAGCAGTACTTC. Encoded protein: CASSLSPGYEQYF.

V and J are TRBV6-5 and TRBJ2-3, with D maybe TRBD1 (6 bases). CDR3 length equals 15 residues. Between the trimmed V and J ends, which lost 7 bases and 1 base, there was a span of 15 bases. Per the germline V gene, CDR1 is MNHEY and CDR2 is SVGAGI. The CDR3 protein is CASIKGVGGTDTQYF. In nucleotides, the CDR3 is TGTGCCAGCATTAAGGGGGTCGGTGGCACAGATACGCAGTATTTT.

As DNA, the CDR3 is TGTGCCAGCAGTGATGCTGCGTACAATGAGCAGTTCTTC. Its translation: CASSDAAYNEQFF. The gene calls are TRBV9 and TRBJ2-1; unclear D gene. Germline V lookup: CDR1 SGDLS, CDR2 YYNGEE. Trimming took 5 bases from V and 4 from J, leaving 10 bases between them. This CDR3 has 13 residues.

This chain joins TRBV27 and TRBJ1-5, with D possibly being TRBD1 (6 bases). With 7 bases removed from V and 3 bases from J, the gap between germline ends came to 19 bases. The CDR3 contains 16 residues. Looked up from germline, CDR1 is MNHEY and CDR2 is SMNVEV (reference sequence). CDR3 in amino acids: CASTQVGGYPNQPQHF. CDR3 coding DNA: TGTGCCAGCACCCAGGTAGGGGGATACCCCAATCAGCCCCAGCATTTT.

The rearrangement joins TRBV6-1 to TRBJ2-5; D uncertain. V was cut by 1 base and J by 4 bases, with 4 bases left in between. The germline CDR1 and CDR2 sequences are MNHNS and SASEGT. This CDR3 is 12 amino acids long. CDR3 DNA: TGTGCCAGCAGTGAAGTAGGAGAGACCCAGTACTTC. It is translated as CASSEVGETQYF.

CDR3 sequence: CASGRSGEETQYF. The CDR3 bases are TGTGCTAGTGGCCGTAGCGGGGAAGAGACCCAGTACTTC. The chain has TRBV12-5 and TRBJ2-5; the match to TRBD2 covers 8 bases. The V gene end was trimmed by 6 bases and the J gene end by 3 bases; junction bases not matched to a gene: 3. The length of the CDR3 is 13 residues. Germline V gene lookup returns CDR1 LGHNT and CDR2 FRNRAP.

The rearrangement uses TRBV5-6 and TRBJ1-5, with no clear D. Germline values: CDR1 SGHDT, CDR2 YYEEEE. The CDR3 is 15 residues long. V was cut by 2 bases and J by 0 bases, with 9 bases left in between. The DNA of the CDR3 is TGTGCCAGCAGCTTAGGCAGCCGTAGCAATCAGCCCCAGCATTTT. It translates to CASSLGSRSNQPQHF. Combining the CDR3 with reference TRBV5-6 and TRBJ1-5 gives the whole variable domain DAGVTQSPTHLIKTRGQQVTLRCSPKSGHDTVSWYQQALGQGPQFIFQYYEEEERQRGNFPDRFSGHQFPNYSSELNVNALLLGDSALYLCASSLGSRSNQPQHFGDGTRLSIL.

This clone was picked up one time. J is TRBJ2-7 and V is TRBV7-9, with 9 bases fitting TRBD1. With 0 bases clipped from V and 4 bases from J, the junction kept 4 bases outside the gene matches. Germline V gives CDR1 SEHNR, CDR2 FQNEAQ (reference sequence). CDR3 length: 15 amino acids. CDR3 DNA sequence: TGTGCCAGCAGCTTAGCGGAGGACAGGGGTTACGAGCAGTACTTC. It is translated as CASSLAEDRGYEQYF. Variable domain in full (rest from reference TRBV7-9 and TRBJ2-7): DTGVSQNPRHKITKRGQNVTFRCDPISEHNRLYWYRQTLGQGPEFLTYFQNEAQLEKSRLLSDRFSAERPKGSFSTLEIQRTEQGDSAMYLCASSLAEDRGYEQYFGPGTRLTVT.